These 9 T cell receptor beta chains were sequenced from one sample in a study of identifying expanded T cells in peripheral blood. Some clones are missing from TCRdb's copy, which holds only in-frame ones; the method was immunoSEQ multiplex PCR. The table lists 50,000 to 65,000 clones, about four fifths of them singletons. Sequenced input: blood. These receptors originate from a person aged 18 to 70 in good health.

The V gene is TRBV19, the J gene TRBJ2-3, with 7 bases aligning to TRBD2. Trimming took 1 base from V and 0 from J; bases not matched to a gene: 1. Per the germline V gene, CDR1 is LNHDA and CDR2 is SQIVND (reference sequence). The CDR3 runs to 15 residues. This CDR3 reads CASSIGGGSTDTQYF. The CDR3, as DNA: TGTGCCAGTAGTATAGGGGGGGGGAGCACAGATACGCAGTATTTT. The full variable domain, completed using reference TRBV19 and TRBJ2-3, is DGGITQSPKYLFRKEGQNVTLSCEQNLNHDAMYWYRQDPGQGLRLIYYSQIVNDFQKGDIAEGYSVSREKKESFPLTVTSAQKNPTAFYLCASSIGGGSTDTQYFGPGTRLTVL.

The chain is built from TRBV4-3 and TRBJ2-1; TRBD2 agrees at 8 bases. Trimming removed 0 bases from V and 2 bases from J; junction bases left unmatched: 3. The CDR3 extends over 16 amino acids. Germline values: CDR1 LGHNA, CDR2 YSLEER. CDR3 bases: TGCGCCAGCAGCCAAGAGACGGGAGGGACCTACAATGAGCAGTTCTTC. Translating gives CASSQETGGTYNEQFF.

The chain has TRBV5-1 and TRBJ1-5, with D unclear. This CDR3 has 15 residues. In germline, CDR1 is SGHRS, CDR2 YFSETQ. Trimming pared 2 bases from V and 5 bases from J, leaving 14 bases between. DNA of the CDR3: TGCGCCAGCAGCTTTGGGGAAAGGGAAGATCAGCCCCAGCATTTT. It yields the protein CASSFGEREDQPQHF.

J is TRBJ2-7 and V is TRBV5-4; 8 positions match TRBD1. CDR3 length equals 15 residues. The germline V gene encodes CDR1 SGHNT and CDR2 YYREEE (reference sequence). V was clipped by 3 bases and J by 0 bases; unmatched bases: 5. The CDR3 bases are TGTGCCAGCAGCTCGGGACAGGCGAGCTCCTACGAGCAGTACTTC. This encodes CASSSGQASSYEQYF.

The V and J genes are TRBV9 and TRBJ2-2, with TRBD2 matching 14 bases. Germline V lookup: CDR1 SGDLS, CDR2 YYNGEE. V shed 4 bases, J shed 3 bases, and the junction held 5 bases outside the gene matches. The CDR3 covers 17 residues. The CDR3 reads CASSSRTSGGYTGELFF. DNA for the CDR3: TGTGCCAGCAGCTCAAGGACTAGCGGGGGGTACACCGGGGAGCTGTTTTTT.

The CDR3 DNA is TGTGCCAGTAGTATAAGGGGGGGGGCGTCCGGAGAGACCCAGTACTTC. This encodes CASSIRGGASGETQYF. The rearrangement links TRBV19 to TRBJ2-5; a weak D match, TRBD2 (7 bases). V shed 2 bases and J shed 4 bases, with 17 bases lying between them. The CDR3 loop spans 16 amino acids. Germline lookup yields CDR1 LNHDA and CDR2 SQIVND (reference sequence).

The chain is built from TRBV5-1 and TRBJ1-2, with 8 bases aligning to TRBD1. J was trimmed by 2 bases and V by 5 bases; bases with no gene match: 2. In germline, CDR1 is SGHRS, CDR2 YFSETQ. There are 13 residues in the CDR3. The CDR3 DNA reads TGCGCCAGCAGTTCAGGGGGCAACTATGGCTACACCTTC. Encoded protein: CASSSGGNYGYTF.

The chain links TRBV28 to TRBJ1-4, with a tentative D call TRBD1 (5 bases). V was pared by 3 bases and J by 2 bases, with 10 bases between. This CDR3 is built from 15 residues. The germline gives CDR1 MDHEN, CDR2 SYDVKM. In nucleotides, the CDR3 is TGTGCCAGCAGTTTTGACAGCGGGACTAATGAAAAACTGTTTTTT. This translates into CASSFDSGTNEKLFF. Filled out from reference TRBV28 and TRBJ1-4, the complete variable domain reads DVKVTQSSRYLVKRTGEKVFLECVQDMDHENMFWYRQDPGLGLRLIYFSYDVKMKEKGDIPEGYSVSREKKERFSLILESASTNQTSMYLCASSFDSGTNEKLFFGSGTQLSVL.

This clone was counted a few times. V is TRBV19 and J is TRBJ2-2, with no clear D. Germline CDR1 and CDR2: LNHDA and SQIVND (reference sequence). The V and J ends lost 5 bases and 6 bases respectively, with 7 bases between them. The CDR3 has 12 amino acids. Here the CDR3 DNA reads TGTGCCAGTAGTCTGGTTCCCGGGGAGCTGTTTTTT. Amino acid sequence: CASSLVPGELFF.